The rows below give T cell receptor beta chains drawn from one sample of a study of T-cell reconstitution after alpha-beta-depleted transplantation in children. TCRdb called the PCR reads again in MiXCR, with one record for every CDR3 protein. Of some 500,000 distinct CDR3 sequences in the sample, 15% to 20% are singletons; the top ten hold 3% to 4%. Sequenced here: PBMCs from the stem cell graft donor, sampled from the stem cell graft. Receptors were obtained from a human donor who donated a stem cell graft to a child with acute lymphoblastic leukemia. The CDR3 runs from the conserved cysteine through the conserved F or W. D genes are given only for firm matches. The size of a clone is reported for some rows only, either as once, few or many, or as a class for expanded clones.

v_gene	j_gene	d_gene	abundance	CDR3nt	CDR3aa
TRBV6-5	TRBJ2-3	NA	few	TGTGCCAGCAGTTACTTTAGCACAGATACGCAGTATTTT	CASSYFSTDTQYF
TRBV6-5	TRBJ2-7	NA	NA	TGTGCCAGCAGTTACTCCAAGCGGGACAAGCACGAGCAGTACTTC	CASSYSKRDKHEQYF
TRBV29-1	TRBJ2-5	NA	few	TGCAGCGTTGGCCGAGTTGGTGCAGAAGAGACCCAGTACTTC	CSVGRVGAEETQYF
TRBV18	TRBJ2-7	NA	many	TGTGCCAGCTCACCACTGGAAACTAGGAACTCCGAGCAGTACTTC	CASSPLETRNSEQYF
TRBV12-3/TRBV12-4	TRBJ2-7	TRBD1	NA	TGTGCCAGCAGTTGGGGGACAGGCAACGAGCAGTACTTC	CASSWGTGNEQYF
TRBV5-5	TRBJ2-2	TRBD1	NA	TGTGCCAGCAGCTTGGCGGGCAGGGGGCCAAGGGCCACCGGGGAGCTGTTTTTT	CASSLAGRGPRATGELFF
TRBV11-2	TRBJ2-1	NA	NA	TGTGCCAGCAGCTTAGTGGGTCGGGGCTTCTCCTACAATGAGCAGTTCTTC	CASSLVGRGFSYNEQFF
TRBV27	TRBJ2-7	TRBD2	NA	TGTGCCACCAGTTTTTCTAGTCTAGCGGGACCCCCGTTGGAGCAGTACTTC	CATSFSSLAGPPLEQYF
TRBV5-6	TRBJ1-4	NA	few	TGTGCCAGCAGCTTGGCGCGGGAGGGCGCTAATGAAAAACTGTTTTTT	CASSLAREGANEKLFF
TRBV7-7	TRBJ2-6	TRBD1	NA	TGTGCCAGCAGCTCCTCGGGACAGTACTCTGGGGCCAACGTCCTGACTTTC	CASSSSGQYSGANVLTF
TRBV4-1	TRBJ2-1	NA	NA	TGCGCCGGCAGCCAAGACAATGAGCAGTTCTTC	CAGSQDNEQFF
TRBV9	TRBJ2-7	NA	NA	TGTGCCAGCAGCCCTACAGGGCTATCAATGGCCTACGAGCAGTACTTC	CASSPTGLSMAYEQYF
TRBV12-3/TRBV12-4	TRBJ2-2	NA	NA	TGTGCCAGCAGTGGGCCGGGGGTCTGGGAGCTGTTTTTT	CASSGPGVWELFF
TRBV18	TRBJ2-5	NA	NA	TGTGCCAGCTCACCACTAATAGCGGAAGGACGGGAGACCCAGTACTTC	CASSPLIAEGRETQYF
TRBV6-1	TRBJ2-1	NA	NA	TGTGCCAGCCGGCCGACGGTAACACCCTACAATGAGCAGTTCTTC	CASRPTVTPYNEQFF
TRBV11-2	TRBJ2-3	NA	NA	TGTGCCAGCAGGAGGTCAGATACGCAGTATTTT	CASRRSDTQYF
TRBV20-1	TRBJ2-1	TRBD1	few	TGCAGTGCTAGAGCGGGCAGGGGGCCGTACAATGAGCAGTTCTTC	CSARAGRGPYNEQFF
TRBV6-5	TRBJ2-5	NA	many	TGTGCCAGCAGTTCCAGCCCGAGAGCCCAGTACTTC	CASSSSPRAQYF
TRBV5-1	TRBJ2-1	TRBD2	NA	TGCGCCAGCAGCGGACGGGGAGTAGGACTAGCGGGAGGGTCCCTAAACAATGAGCAGTTCTTC	CASSGRGVGLAGGSLNNEQFF
TRBV24-1	TRBJ2-1	NA	NA	TGTGCCACCAGCGGGAAAACCGGGACTGGCCCCTACAATGAGCAGTTCTTC	CATSGKTGTGPYNEQFF
TRBV27	TRBJ1-5	TRBD1	few	TGTGCCAGCAGTTTAGCACAGGGGGTAAAGCCCCAGCATTTT	CASSLAQGVKPQHF
TRBV7-9	TRBJ2-1	TRBD2	NA	TGTGCCAGCAGCTTGTTAGCGGGAGGGGCAGGTGAGCAGTTCTTC	CASSLLAGGAGEQFF
TRBV5-6	TRBJ2-7	NA	NA	TGTGCCAGCAGCTTGTACGCGGGGGCCGAGCAGTACTTC	CASSLYAGAEQYF
TRBV6-5	TRBJ2-6	NA	NA	TGTGCCAGCAGTTACTCGATGTCAGTCCCTAGACTTAGCTCTGGGGCCAACGTCCTGACTTTC	CASSYSMSVPRLSSGANVLTF
TRBV9	TRBJ2-3	TRBD1	few	TGTGCCAGCACCACCGGGACAGGGCTCGATACGCAGTATTTT	CASTTGTGLDTQYF
TRBV12-3/TRBV12-4	TRBJ2-1	NA	few	TGTGCCAGCAGCCTCGAGGGTCTTGAGCAGTTCTTC	CASSLEGLEQFF
TRBV5-6	TRBJ2-3	NA	few	TGTGCCAGCAGCCCGGTCGGCACGGCTAGCACAGATACGCAGTATTTT	CASSPVGTASTDTQYF
TRBV5-4	TRBJ1-1	NA	few	TGTGCCAGCAGCTCAGACGGGTACACTGAAGCTTTCTTT	CASSSDGYTEAFF
TRBV5-1	TRBJ2-1	TRBD2	once	TGCGCCAGCAGCACCGGGGGACCGGGACTAGCGGGAGAGGTGGGTGCCTCCTACAATGAGCAGTTCTTC	CASSTGGPGLAGEVGASYNEQFF
TRBV19	TRBJ2-1	TRBD1	NA	TGTGCCAGTAGTGAAATAGACAGGGGGTCGGATGAGCAGTTCTTC	CASSEIDRGSDEQFF
TRBV5-1	TRBJ1-2	NA	few	TGCGCCAGCAGCTTGTTTTCCAGGGCCCTTAACTATGGCTACACCTTC	CASSLFSRALNYGYTF
TRBV15	TRBJ2-7	TRBD2	few	TGTGCCACCAGCAGGGTAGGAGCGGGAGGGTACGAGCAGTACTTC	CATSRVGAGGYEQYF
TRBV4-1	TRBJ1-3	NA	NA	TGCGCCAGCAGCCCCTGGCCTGCTGGAAACACCATATATTTT	CASSPWPAGNTIYF
TRBV20-1	TRBJ2-7	TRBD2	NA	TGCAGTGCCGCCGCACGGACTAGCGCGAGGATTTTATACGAGCAGTACTTC	CSAAARTSARILYEQYF
TRBV25-1	TRBJ1-1	NA	few	TGTGCCAGCAGAGAACGAGGGGCAGTTGAAGCTTTCTTT	CASRERGAVEAFF
TRBV12-3/TRBV12-4	TRBJ1-1	NA	NA	TGTGCCAGCAGAGTAGGGCCACGCACTGAAGCTTTCTTT	CASRVGPRTEAFF
TRBV7-8	TRBJ2-1	TRBD2	NA	TGTGCCAGCAGCTTTCAACTAGCGAGAAAGGGGAATGAGCAGTTCTTC	CASSFQLARKGNEQFF
TRBV29-1	TRBJ1-1	TRBD1	few	TGCAGCCCCCTCAGGGGGATTGGCGCTTTCTTT	CSPLRGIGAFF
TRBV6-4	TRBJ2-1	NA	NA	TGTGCCAGCAGTGCACTAGGGGGATCCTACAATGAGCAGTTCTTC	CASSALGGSYNEQFF
TRBV4-1	TRBJ2-1	TRBD2	few	TGCGCCAGCAGCCAAGGAGATAGCGGGGTAAATGAGCAGTTCTTC	CASSQGDSGVNEQFF
TRBV30	TRBJ1-5	NA	NA	TGTGCCTGGGCGGTCGGGGGGCTGGGCAATCAGCCCCAGCATTTT	CAWAVGGLGNQPQHF
TRBV20-1	TRBJ2-5	NA	NA	TGCAGTGCTGGCGCTGCCTTGGGGGAAGAGACCCAGTACTTC	CSAGAALGEETQYF
TRBV7-6	TRBJ2-1	TRBD2	few	TGTGCCAGCAGCGTTGGACTAGCGGGCGGGGGTGAGCAGTTCTTC	CASSVGLAGGGEQFF
TRBV5-1	TRBJ2-1	NA	NA	TGCGCCAGCTCCGGCGGGAACTACAATGAGCAGTTCTTC	CASSGGNYNEQFF
TRBV18	TRBJ1-2	NA	few	TGTGCCAGCTCGCGGGAGGCTAACTATGGCTACACCTTC	CASSREANYGYTF
TRBV7-9	TRBJ1-3	NA	few	TGTGCCAGCAGCTTAGCCGAAAACACCATATATTTT	CASSLAENTIYF
TRBV7-6	TRBJ1-5	TRBD1	few	TGTGCCAGCAGCTTACAGAACAGGGGGAGGTATCAGCCCCAGCATTTT	CASSLQNRGRYQPQHF
TRBV20-1	TRBJ2-5	TRBD2	few	TGCAGTGCTCGAAGGGGGAGCGGGAGCGGGCAAGAGACCCAGTACTTC	CSARRGSGSGQETQYF
TRBV4-2	TRBJ2-5	TRBD2	few	TGTGCCAGCAGCCAAGATCTCAGCGGGAGAATAAAGACCCAGTACTTC	CASSQDLSGRIKTQYF
TRBV12-3/TRBV12-4	TRBJ2-1	NA	NA	TGTGCCAGCAGTTTTTCCGCAAGTTCCAGGGACAATGAGCAGTTCTTC	CASSFSASSRDNEQFF
TRBV7-9	TRBJ2-1	NA	many	TGTGCCAGCAGCCCACCCACCAGCTCCTACAATGAGCAGTTCTTC	CASSPPTSSYNEQFF
TRBV4-1	TRBJ2-1	TRBD2	few	TGCGCCAGCAGCCAGCCGGGACTAGCGCCCTATCGCGATGAGCAGTTCTTC	CASSQPGLAPYRDEQFF
TRBV7-9	TRBJ2-3	TRBD1	many	TGCGCCAGCAGCCCAGGACAGGGAACAGATACGCAGTATTTT	CASSPGQGTDTQYF
TRBV29-1	TRBJ2-2	NA	NA	TGCAGCGCTTTGGGACTGTACACCGGGGAGCTGTTTTTT	CSALGLYTGELFF